The 18 T cell receptor beta chains below all came from one sample that was sequenced in a study of T cell responses to AZD1222 COVID-19 vaccine. Some clones are missing from TCRdb's copy, which holds only in-frame ones; the method was immunoSEQ multiplex PCR. The data contain over 150,000 clones, approximately 93% of them seen just once; the ten biggest clones take up 1%. The input for sequencing was peripheral blood, taken 28 days after the second AZD1222 dose. Receptor source: an adult who received the AZD1222 COVID-19 vaccine.

This clone was seen a single time. This chain connects TRBV19 to TRBJ1-6, with D maybe TRBD1 (6 bases). Germline CDR1 and CDR2: LNHDA and SQIVND (reference sequence). The CDR3 extends over 18 amino acids. V shed 4 bases and J shed 7 bases, with 23 bases lying between them. In DNA, the CDR3 is TGTGCCAGTAGTACCTACTCTACAGGGACAATCGGAAATTCACCCCTCCACTTT. It translates to CASSTYSTGTIGNSPLHF.

This rearrangement joins TRBV6-5 to TRBJ1-2, with D possibly matching TRBD1 (5 bases). This CDR3 is 15 amino acids long. Trimming removed 7 bases at V and 4 bases at J, with 19 bases between. From germline, CDR1 is MNHEY and CDR2 SVGAGI. In DNA, the CDR3 is TGTGCCAGCACCCGATCGTCACAGGTGACCTATGGCTACACCTTC. This translates into CASTRSSQVTYGYTF.

Worth noting for this clone: Other nucleotide sequences in the sample specify the same CDR3. V usage is TRBV18 and J usage is TRBJ1-2, with a possible D match to TRBD1 (5 bases). Trimming removed 1 base at V and 0 bases at J, with 9 bases between. The CDR3 is 15 amino acids. Germline V gene sequence: CDR1 KGHSH, CDR2 LQKENI. The DNA of the CDR3 is TGTGCCAGCTCACCACGCGGGGACCCTAACTATGGCTACACCTTC. Translated, it gives CASSPRGDPNYGYTF.

The V gene is TRBV7-8, the J gene TRBJ1-3; D unclear. V was pared by 1 base and J by 12 bases, with 13 bases between. The CDR3 is made up of 13 amino acids. CDR1 and CDR2 from the germline V gene are SGHVS and FQNEAQ. CDR3 bases: TGTGCCAGCAGCTTAGAGTACGGGATTCACATATATTTT. Amino acid sequence: CASSLEYGIHIYF.

V is TRBV9 and J is TRBJ1-6, with 9 bases aligning to TRBD1. The CDR3 length is 14 residues. Per germline, CDR1 SGDLS and CDR2 YYNGEE. V shed 1 base, J shed 8 bases, and the junction held 1 base outside the gene matches. CDR3 loop: CASSVRQGDSPLHF. The CDR3 DNA reads as TGTGCCAGCAGCGTAAGACAGGGGGATTCACCCCTCCACTTT.

This clone was seen only once. CDR3 region: CASSATFVTNSPLHF. The DNA for the CDR3 is TGTGCCAGCAGTGCTACGTTTGTCACCAATTCACCCCTCCACTTT. The chain has TRBV2 and TRBJ1-6, with no clear D. The CDR3 extends over 15 amino acids. Germline V gene lookup returns CDR1 SNHLY and CDR2 FYNNEI. V was shortened by 4 bases and J by 7 bases, with 14 bases between the two germline ends.

The gene calls are TRBV5-1 and TRBJ1-1; no firm D call. CDR3 length: 15 residues. The V and J ends lost 4 bases and 0 bases respectively, with 13 bases between them. Germline V CDR1 and CDR2: SGHRS, YFSETQ. The DNA of the CDR3 is TGCGCCAGCAGCCCAACCCGACCCGTGAACACTGAAGCTTTCTTT. Translating gives CASSPTRPVNTEAFF.

The gene calls are TRBV11-1 and TRBJ2-5, with 8 bases aligning to TRBD1. The CDR3 sequence is 14 residues long. V lost 5 bases to trimming and J lost 5 bases; unmatched junction nucleotides: 7. In germline, CDR1 is SGHAT, CDR2 FQDESV (reference sequence). Here the CDR3 reads CASSAQQGGETQYF. The CDR3 region has the DNA TGTGCCAGCAGCGCCCAACAGGGGGGCGAGACCCAGTACTTC.

This rearrangement joins TRBV5-1 to TRBJ1-2, with D unresolved. Germline V gene lookup returns CDR1 SGHRS and CDR2 YFSETQ. There are 15 residues in the CDR3. V dropped 1 base and J dropped 0 bases, with 10 bases sitting between them. The CDR3 DNA reads TGCGCCAGCAGCTTGAGGTCAGAAACTAACTATGGCTACACCTTC. Translating gives CASSLRSETNYGYTF. The full variable domain, its missing parts supplied by reference TRBV5-1 and TRBJ1-2, is KAGVTQTPRYLIKTRGQQVTLSCSPISGHRSVSWYQQTPGQGLQFLFEYFSETQRNKGNFPGRFSGRQFSNSRSEMNVSTLELGDSALYLCASSLRSETNYGYTFGSGTRLTVV.

The chain combines TRBV3-1 (or the pseudogene TRBV3-2) with TRBJ1-2; D is ambiguous. Germline V gene data show CDR1 as LGHDT and CDR2 as YNNKEL (reference sequence). CDR3 length: 14 amino acids. The V gene lost 4 bases and the J gene lost 8 bases, with 17 bases spanning the gap. In DNA, the CDR3 is TGTGCCAGCAGCCCCACCTACGGGCCCCTCGGCTACACCTTC. The encoded protein is CASSPTYGPLGYTF.

The rearrangement links TRBV2 to TRBJ1-5; D may be TRBD1 (5 bases). Between the trimmed V and J ends, which lost 7 bases and 0 bases, there was a span of 13 bases. Germline V gene sequence: CDR1 SNHLY, CDR2 FYNNEI. This CDR3 contains 15 residues. In nucleotides, the CDR3 is TGTGCCAGCACTAAAGAGGGGTCTAGCAATCAGCCCCAGCATTTT. It specifies CASTKEGSSNQPQHF. The complete variable domain, with remaining parts taken from reference TRBV2 and TRBJ1-5, reads EPEVTQTPSHQVTQMGQEVILRCVPISNHLYFYWYRQILGQKVEFLVSFYNNEISEKSEIFDDQFSVERPDGSNFTLKIRSTKLEDSAMYFCASTKEGSSNQPQHFGDGTRLSIL.

The rearrangement uses TRBV10-2 and TRBJ2-5; 7 bases align to TRBD1. The CDR3 has 14 amino acids. CDR1 is WSHSY and CDR2 is SAAADI in the germline V gene. Trimming took 7 bases from V and 5 from J; bases not matched to a gene: 10. CDR3 sequence: CASKRGQQGETQYF. The CDR3 DNA follows: TGCGCCAGCAAGAGGGGACAGCAGGGGGAGACCCAGTACTTC.

This CDR3 is CSVETTVNTEAFF. The CDR3 DNA follows: TGCAGCGTTGAGACCACAGTGAACACTGAAGCTTTCTTT. The chain is built from TRBV29-1 and TRBJ1-1; D unresolved. The CDR3 extends over 13 amino acids. V lost 3 bases and J lost 0, with 8 bases in between. Germline CDR1 is SQVTM and CDR2 is ANQGSEA.

The rearrangement joins TRBV9 to TRBJ2-1; possible D gene TRBD2, 5 bases. V shed 5 bases and J shed 6 bases, with 12 bases lying between them. This CDR3 comprises 13 residues. Germline loops: CDR1 SGDLS, CDR2 YYNGEE. The DNA for the CDR3 is TGTGCCAGCAGTGTACGGGGTCTCAATGAGCAGTTCTTC. Translating it yields CASSVRGLNEQFF.

The table lists this clone with a count of one. CDR3 protein: CAISESVTTIYF. DNA for the CDR3: TGTGCCATCAGTGAGTCGGTAACCACCATATATTTT. The rearrangement uses TRBV10-3 and TRBJ1-3; D gene ambiguous. V lost 0 bases to trimming and J lost 9 bases, with 6 bases between them. The CDR3 consists of 12 residues. The germline CDR1 and CDR2 sequences are ENHRY and SYGVKD.

The rearrangement links TRBV25-1 to TRBJ2-3, with 7 bases that match TRBD2. This CDR3 spans 14 amino acids. The junction had 2 bases not matched to a gene; V was cut back by 4 bases and J by 1 base. CDR1 and CDR2 (germline): MGHDK, SYGVNS. CDR3 residues: CASSGSGGTDTQYF. In DNA form, the CDR3 reads TGTGCCAGCAGTGGGAGCGGGGGCACAGATACGCAGTATTTT.

This rearrangement joins TRBV6-2 or TRBV6-3 to TRBJ2-7; D gene unclear. The CDR3 sequence is 13 residues long. Germline values: CDR1 MNHEY, CDR2 SVGEGT. With 3 bases removed from V and 4 bases from J, the gap between germline ends came to 10 bases. The CDR3 protein is CASSYQERYEQYF. CDR3 in DNA: TGTGCCAGCAGTTATCAGGAGAGATACGAGCAGTACTTC.

This clone has only one observation. The V call is TRBV2, the J call TRBJ1-1; a possible D gene is TRBD1 (5 bases). Germline loops: CDR1 SNHLY, CDR2 FYNNEI. CDR3 length: 15 residues. Trimming pared 8 bases from V and 8 bases from J, leaving 24 bases between. CDR3: CASAVLYGAGTEAFF. The CDR3 region has the DNA TGTGCCAGCGCGGTTCTCTACGGGGCGGGGACGGAAGCTTTCTTT.